The source of this T cell receptor (beta chain) is a study of blood T cell repertoires in COVID-19. TCRdb's copy holds only in-frame clones and misses some; the assay was immunoSEQ multiplex PCR. This sample has some 70,000 clones; about 80% occur once, and the top ten carry over 9.5%. This clone showed up just once. After removal of 1 base from V and 3 bases from J, the junction contained 6 bases not matched to a gene. CDR3 length equals 17 residues. Germline CDR1 LGHDT, CDR2 YNNKEL (reference sequence). This TCR derives from a human donor in a cohort sampled during active COVID-19. The source material was peripheral blood. The rearrangement links TRBV3-1 (or the pseudogene TRBV3-2) to TRBJ1-5, with 10 bases fitting TRBD1. CDR3 bases: TGTGCCAGCAGCCAAGGCGGGACAGGGGCCTCCAATCAGCCCCAGCATTTT. Residues: CASSQGGTGASNQPQHF.